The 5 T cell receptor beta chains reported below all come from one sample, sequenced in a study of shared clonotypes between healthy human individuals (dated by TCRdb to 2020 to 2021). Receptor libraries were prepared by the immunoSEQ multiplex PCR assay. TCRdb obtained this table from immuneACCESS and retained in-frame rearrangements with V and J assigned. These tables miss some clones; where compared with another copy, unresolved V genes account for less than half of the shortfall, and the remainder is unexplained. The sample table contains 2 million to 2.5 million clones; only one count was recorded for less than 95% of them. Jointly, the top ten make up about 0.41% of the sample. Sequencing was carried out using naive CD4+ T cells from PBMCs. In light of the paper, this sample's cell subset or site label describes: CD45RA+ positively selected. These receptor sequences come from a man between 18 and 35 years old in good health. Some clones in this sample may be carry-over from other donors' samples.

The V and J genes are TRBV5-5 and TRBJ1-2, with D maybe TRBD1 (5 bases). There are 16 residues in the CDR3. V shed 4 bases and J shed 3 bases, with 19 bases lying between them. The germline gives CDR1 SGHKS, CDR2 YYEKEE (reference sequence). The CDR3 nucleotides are TGTGCCAGCAGCCTCCAAGCGACAGCGAATTACTATGGCTACACCTTC. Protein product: CASSLQATANYYGYTF.

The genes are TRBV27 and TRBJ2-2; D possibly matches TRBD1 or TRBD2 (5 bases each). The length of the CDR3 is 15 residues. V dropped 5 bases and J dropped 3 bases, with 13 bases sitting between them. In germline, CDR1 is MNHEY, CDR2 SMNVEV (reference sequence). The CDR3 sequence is CASSPGRIYTGELFF. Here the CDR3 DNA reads TGTGCCAGCAGTCCGGGACGGATTTACACCGGGGAGCTGTTTTTT.

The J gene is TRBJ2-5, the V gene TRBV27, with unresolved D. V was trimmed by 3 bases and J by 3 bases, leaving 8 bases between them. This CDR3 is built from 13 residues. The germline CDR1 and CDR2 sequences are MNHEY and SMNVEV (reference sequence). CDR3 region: CASSFYGEETQYF. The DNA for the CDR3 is TGTGCCAGCAGTTTTTATGGGGAAGAGACCCAGTACTTC.

CDR3 DNA: TGTGCCAGCAGCTTAGTTGGCGGGACTACCAACAATGAGCAGTTCTTC. It encodes CASSLVGGTTNNEQFF. The rearrangement links TRBV7-8 to TRBJ2-1, with TRBD2 identical over 7 bases. CDR1 is SGHVS and CDR2 is FQNEAQ in the germline V gene. V dropped 1 base and J dropped 5; count of bases not matched to a gene: 8. This CDR3 is 16 amino acids long.

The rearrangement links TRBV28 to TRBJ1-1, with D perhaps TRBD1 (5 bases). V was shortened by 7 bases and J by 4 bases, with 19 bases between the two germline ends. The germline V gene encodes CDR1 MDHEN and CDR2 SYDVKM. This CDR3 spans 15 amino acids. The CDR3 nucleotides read TGTGCCAGCACTGAGACGGGGGGGATCGGCACTGAAGCTTTCTTT. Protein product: CASTETGGIGTEAFF.